The rows below give T cell receptor beta chains drawn from one sample of a study of graft-versus-host responses after intestinal transplantation. Antigens for these TCRs are unknown. Sequencing used immunoSEQ multiplex PCR; TCRdb keeps in-frame clones, though not all of them. The table lists nearly 110,000 clones, roughly 87% of them singletons. The sequencing here drew on unstimulated CD4+ T cells sorted from spleen or lymph node cells, taken before transplant. Receptor source: a human donor who was the organ donor for an intestinal transplant. Both conserved end residues are part of each CDR3. A D gene is named only where the DNA matches it firmly.

d_call	j_call	v_call	cdr3_aa	cdr3_nt
NA	TRBJ1-1	TRBV10-1	CASSESGGSTEAFF	TGCGCCAGCAGTGAGTCGGGGGGCTCCACTGAAGCTTTCTTT
NA	TRBJ2-2	TRBV9	CASSVEAGELFF	TGTGCCAGCAGCGTAGAGGCCGGGGAGCTGTTTTTT
NA	TRBJ2-7	TRBV2	CASSVTGYEQYF	TGTGCCAGCAGCGTAACAGGGTACGAGCAGTACTTC
NA	TRBJ2-4	TRBV2	CASSEGGASWNIQYF	TGTGCCAGCAGTGAAGGGGGAGCGTCGTGGAACATTCAGTACTTC
NA	TRBJ2-7	TRBV5-5	CASSWDVGQPRWYF	TGTGCCAGCAGCTGGGACGTCGGACAGCCCCGGTGGTACTTC
TRBD2	TRBJ2-7	TRBV7-9	CASSSGLAGGFYEQYF	TGTGCCAGCAGCTCTGGACTAGCGGGGGGCTTCTACGAGCAGTACTTC
NA	TRBJ2-7	TRBV19	CASSRTHGIEQYF	TGTGCCAGTAGTAGAACGCACGGGATCGAGCAGTACTTC
NA	TRBJ1-6	TRBV6-5	CASKTRGRSPLHF	TGTGCCAGTAAAACCAGGGGCCGTTCACCCCTCCACTTT
NA	TRBJ2-1	TRBV7-9	CASSFQQGGKLGYNEQFF	TGTGCCAGCAGCTTTCAACAGGGCGGGAAGCTGGGGTACAATGAGCAGTTCTTC
TRBD2	TRBJ2-1	TRBV9	CASSERRTSGKYNEQFF	TGTGCCAGCAGCGAGCGCCGAACTAGCGGCAAATACAATGAGCAGTTCTTC
NA	TRBJ1-2	TRBV25-1	CASSETDGTDNYGYTF	TGTGCCAGCAGTGAAACGGACGGGACGGATAACTATGGCTACACCTTC
NA	TRBJ2-3	TRBV5-1	CASSYDGTSTDTQYF	TGCGCCAGCAGCTATGACGGAACTAGCACAGATACGCAGTATTTT
TRBD1	TRBJ1-1	TRBV5-1	CASRRDRDDTEAFF	TGCGCCAGCCGAAGGGACAGGGACGACACTGAAGCTTTCTTT
NA	TRBJ2-5	TRBV16	CASSRRTVQETQYF	TGTGCCAGCAGCCGTCGGACAGTACAAGAGACCCAGTACTTC
TRBD2	TRBJ2-2	TRBV5-3	CATRTSDTGELFF	TGTGCCACCCGGACTAGCGATACCGGGGAGCTGTTTTTT